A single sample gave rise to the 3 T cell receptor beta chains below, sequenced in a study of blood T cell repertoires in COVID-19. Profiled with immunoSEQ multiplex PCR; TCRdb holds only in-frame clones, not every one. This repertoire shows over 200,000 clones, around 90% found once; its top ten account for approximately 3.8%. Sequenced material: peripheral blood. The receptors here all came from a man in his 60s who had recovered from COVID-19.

The CDR3 bases are TGTGCCAGTAGCCTCACCAATCCAGGCTATGGCTACACCTTC. It encodes CASSLTNPGYGYTF. The gene calls are TRBV19 and TRBJ1-2; D ambiguous. The CDR3 is 14 amino acids. V lost 6 bases to trimming and J lost 4 bases, with 15 bases between them. Germline CDR1 reads LNHDA; CDR2 reads SQIVND (reference sequence).

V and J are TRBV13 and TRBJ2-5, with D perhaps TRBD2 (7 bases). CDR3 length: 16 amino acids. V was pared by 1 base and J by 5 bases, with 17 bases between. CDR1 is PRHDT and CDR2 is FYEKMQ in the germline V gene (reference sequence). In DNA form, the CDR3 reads TGTGCCAGCAGCTTAGTGGGCAGGGGACTACAGGAGACCCAGTACTTC. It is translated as CASSLVGRGLQETQYF.

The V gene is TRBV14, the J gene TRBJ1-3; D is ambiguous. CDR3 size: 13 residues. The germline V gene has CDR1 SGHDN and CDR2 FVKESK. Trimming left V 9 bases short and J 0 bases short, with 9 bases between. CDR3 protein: CASSRISGNTIYF. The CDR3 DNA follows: TGTGCCAGTTCCAGAATCTCTGGAAACACCATATATTTT.